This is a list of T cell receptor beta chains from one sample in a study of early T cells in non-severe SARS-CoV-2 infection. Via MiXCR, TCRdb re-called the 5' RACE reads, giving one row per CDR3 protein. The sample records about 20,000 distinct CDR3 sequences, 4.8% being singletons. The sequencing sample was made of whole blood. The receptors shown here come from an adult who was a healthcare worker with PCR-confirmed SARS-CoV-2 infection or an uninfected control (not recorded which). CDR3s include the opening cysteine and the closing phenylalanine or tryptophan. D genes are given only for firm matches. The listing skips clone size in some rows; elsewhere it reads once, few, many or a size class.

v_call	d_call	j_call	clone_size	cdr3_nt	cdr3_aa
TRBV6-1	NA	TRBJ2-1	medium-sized	TGTGCCAGCAGTGAACAAACGGGGGCGTACAATGAGCAGTTCTTC	CASSEQTGAYNEQFF
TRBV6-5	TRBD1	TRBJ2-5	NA	TGTGCCAGCAGTGAGACAGGGGAGACCCAGTACTTC	CASSETGETQYF
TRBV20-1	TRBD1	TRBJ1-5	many	TGCAGTGCTGCGAGACAGGGATTGCCCCAGCATTTT	CSAARQGLPQHF
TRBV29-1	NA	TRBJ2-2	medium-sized	TGCAGCGTTGAACTAACCGAACCCCCCGGGGAGCTGTTTTTT	CSVELTEPPGELFF
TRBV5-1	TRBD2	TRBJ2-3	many	TGCGCCAGCAGCTTAGAGGGACTAGCGGGGGGCCCGAAAAGCACAGATACGCAGTATTTT	CASSLEGLAGGPKSTDTQYF
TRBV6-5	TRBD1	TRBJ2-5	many	TGTGCCAGCAGCCCCGGGACAGGGTCAGAGACCCAGTACTTC	CASSPGTGSETQYF
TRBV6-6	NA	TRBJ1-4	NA	TGTGCCAGCAGTGACCGGGATAGTGTGGAAAAACTGTTTTTT	CASSDRDSVEKLFF
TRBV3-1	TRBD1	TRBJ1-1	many	TGTGCCAGCAGCCAAAGACAGGGCATAGCTGAAGCTTTCTTT	CASSQRQGIAEAFF
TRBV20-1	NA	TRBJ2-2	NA	TGCAGTGCCCGGGACATAACGACCGGGGAGCTGTTTTTT	CSARDITTGELFF
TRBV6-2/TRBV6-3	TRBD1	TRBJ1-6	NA	TGTGCCAGCAGTGACAGGGTGGAATCACCCCTCCACTTT	CASSDRVESPLHF
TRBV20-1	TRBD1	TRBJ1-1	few	TGCAGTGCACCAGGACAGGCCGTAACCTCCACTGAAGCTTTCTTT	CSAPGQAVTSTEAFF
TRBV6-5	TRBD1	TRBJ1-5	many	TGTGCCAGCAGTACAGGGGGCTCTCAGCCCCAGCATTTT	CASSTGGSQPQHF
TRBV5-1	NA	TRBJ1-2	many	TGCGCCAGCAGCTTACAAAGACAGTTGGGCTACACCTTC	CASSLQRQLGYTF
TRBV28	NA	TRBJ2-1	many	TGTGCCAGCAAGGGGGTAGCGAATGAGCAGTTCTTC	CASKGVANEQFF
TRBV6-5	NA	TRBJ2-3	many	TGTGCCAGCAGTTTAAGCGGTATGGCAGATACGCAGTATTTT	CASSLSGMADTQYF
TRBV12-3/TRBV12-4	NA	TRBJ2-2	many	TGTGCCAGCAGTTTGGCACCAATGAACACCGGGGAGCTGTTTTTT	CASSLAPMNTGELFF
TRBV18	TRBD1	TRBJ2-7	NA	TGTGCCAGCTCAGTCGGGACAGGGGAGTACGAGCAGTACTTC	CASSVGTGEYEQYF
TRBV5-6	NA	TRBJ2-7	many	TGTGCCAGCAGCCCTTTTGGGAGCGACGAGCAGTACTTC	CASSPFGSDEQYF
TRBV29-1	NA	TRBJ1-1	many	TGCAGCGCTAAAGGGAGGACAGCGCAAAACACGGGCTCTGAAGCTTTCTTT	CSAKGRTAQNTGSEAFF
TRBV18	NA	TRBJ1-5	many	TGTGCCAGCTCACCACAGCCAAATCAGCCCCAGCATTTT	CASSPQPNQPQHF
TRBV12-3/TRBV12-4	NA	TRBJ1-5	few	TGTGCCAGCAGTTGGGGTGACAATCAGCCCCAGCATTTT	CASSWGDNQPQHF
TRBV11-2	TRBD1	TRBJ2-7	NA	TGTGCCAGCAGCTTAGTTGACAGGGCCCCGCCCTACGAGCAGTACTTC	CASSLVDRAPPYEQYF
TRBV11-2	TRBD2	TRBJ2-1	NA	TGTGCCAGCAGACCTACTAGCGGGAGGGCCAATGAGCAGTTCTTC	CASRPTSGRANEQFF
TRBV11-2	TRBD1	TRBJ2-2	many	TGTGCCAGCAGCCTAACCGGGACAGGGGGCATCACCGGGGAGCTGTTTTTT	CASSLTGTGGITGELFF
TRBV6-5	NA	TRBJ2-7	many	TGTGCCAGCAGTTATGGTCAGCACTACGAGCAGTACTTC	CASSYGQHYEQYF
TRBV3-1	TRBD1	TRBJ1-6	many	TGTGCCAGCAGCCAAGAAGCAGGGGGTCGAGCGTCACCCCTCCACTTT	CASSQEAGGRASPLHF
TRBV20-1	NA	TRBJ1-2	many	TGCAGTGCTAGTCTCCAGAATTACTATGGCTACACCTTC	CSASLQNYYGYTF
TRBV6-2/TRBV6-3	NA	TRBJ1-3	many	TGTGCCAGCAGCTTATCAGCGGCCAACACTGGAAACACCATATATTTT	CASSLSAANTGNTIYF
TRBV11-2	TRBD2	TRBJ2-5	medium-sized	TGTGCCAGCAGCCCTAGCGGGTTGGAGACCCAGTACTTC	CASSPSGLETQYF
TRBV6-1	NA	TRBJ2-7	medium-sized	TGTGCCAGCATAGATGTAGCCTACGAGCAGTACTTC	CASIDVAYEQYF
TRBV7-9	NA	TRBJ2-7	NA	TGTGCCAGCACCATCAATCAGGGGACTATCGAGCAGTACTTC	CASTINQGTIEQYF
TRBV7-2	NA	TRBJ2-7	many	TGTGCCAGCAGCTTAGACAGCCTCTCCTACGAGCAGTACTTC	CASSLDSLSYEQYF
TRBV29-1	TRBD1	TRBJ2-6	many	TGCAGCGCCGGGACAGGAGACTCTGGGGCCAACGTCCTGACTTTC	CSAGTGDSGANVLTF
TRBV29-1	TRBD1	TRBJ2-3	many	TGCAGCGCCCGGGGACAGGGTTGGACAGATACGCAGTATTTT	CSARGQGWTDTQYF
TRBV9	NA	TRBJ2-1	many	TGTGCCAGCAGCCCTCGCCCCGGGGGAAGCTCCTACAATGAGCAGTTCTTC	CASSPRPGGSSYNEQFF
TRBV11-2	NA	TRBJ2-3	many	TGTGCCAGCAGCCAGGGGGCGGGGGCCACCGATACGCAGTATTTT	CASSQGAGATDTQYF
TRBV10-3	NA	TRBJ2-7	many	TGTGCCATCGGGCAGTTAAATTCCAAATACGAGCAGTACTTC	CAIGQLNSKYEQYF
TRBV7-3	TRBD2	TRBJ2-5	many	TGTGCCAGCAGCTCTAGCGGGAGAGTGGAGACCCAGTACTTC	CASSSSGRVETQYF
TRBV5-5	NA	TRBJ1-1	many	TGTGCCAGCAGCTTGGTTGGGGGCGCCCCGAACACTGAAGCTTTCTTT	CASSLVGGAPNTEAFF
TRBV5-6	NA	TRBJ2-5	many	TGTGCCAGCAGCTGGGGCGAGACCCAGTACTTC	CASSWGETQYF
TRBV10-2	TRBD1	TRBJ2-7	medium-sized	TGCGCCAGCAAACAGGGGGGTAGCGAGCAGTACTTC	CASKQGGSEQYF
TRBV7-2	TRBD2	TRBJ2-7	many	TGTGCCAGCAGCTCCGCGGAGGGAGGGTACGAGCAGTACTTC	CASSSAEGGYEQYF